This T cell receptor (beta chain) was captured in a study of blood T cells in healthy people across ages. For the study at large: About one barcoded beta molecule was captured per two T cells (by template switching).

A word on this clonotype: Its specificity is unknown.

PBMCs, at least 6 million per sample, were isolated. The V and J ends lost 0 bases and 8 bases respectively, with 17 bases between them. CDR3 length: 16 residues. Germline values: CDR1 ENHRY, CDR2 SYGVKD. The study's findings and limits: PBMCs that were unsorted prevented a conclusive naive versus antigen-experienced comparison.

For the second PCR, which ran for about 7 to 11 cycles, a sample-barcoded 5' primer and a J-beta primer mix were used. Each CDR3 protein gets one entry after TCRdb re-called the 5' RACE reads with MiXCR. The table lists approximately 730,000 distinct CDR3 sequences, roughly 50% of them singletons. The source of this sequence is a man older than 75 in good health. The sample was blood. This sequence joins TRBV10-3 and TRBJ1-5; TRBD1 is a possible D gene (5 bases). CDR3 protein: CAISESGTEVVKPQHF. CDR3 DNA sequence: TGTGCCATCAGTGAGTCGGGGACGGAGGTCGTAAAGCCCCAGCATTTT.